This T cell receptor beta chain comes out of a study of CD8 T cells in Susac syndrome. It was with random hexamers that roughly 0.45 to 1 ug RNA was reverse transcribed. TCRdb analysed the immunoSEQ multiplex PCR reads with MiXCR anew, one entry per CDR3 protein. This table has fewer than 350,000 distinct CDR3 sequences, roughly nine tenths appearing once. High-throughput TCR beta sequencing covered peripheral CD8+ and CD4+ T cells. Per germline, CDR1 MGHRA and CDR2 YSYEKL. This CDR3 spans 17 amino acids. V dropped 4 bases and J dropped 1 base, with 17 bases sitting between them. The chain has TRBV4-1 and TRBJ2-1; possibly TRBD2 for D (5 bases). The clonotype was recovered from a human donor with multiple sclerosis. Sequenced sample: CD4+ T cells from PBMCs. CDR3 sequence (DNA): TGCGCCAGCAGCCCTGGGCTAGCTCGATCGTCCTACAATGAGCAGTTCTTC. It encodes CASSPGLARSSYNEQFF.